These 25 T cell receptor beta chains were sequenced from one sample in a study of T cells in Graves' hyperthyroidism and ophthalmopathy. What was amplified from RNA transcripts were TCR beta CDR3 regions. The HTBI set primed first-round TCR CDR3 RT-PCR. TCRdb passed the multiplex PCR reads through MiXCR, listing each CDR3 protein once. The sample lists roughly 740,000 distinct CDR3 sequences, about a sixth occurring once. What was sequenced was blood. The source of these receptors is a man younger than 35 with Graves' hyperthyroidism.

This clonotype was detected many times. Here the CDR3 DNA reads TGTGCCAGCAGTTCCAGGACAGGCCCACTAGCCAAAAACATTCAGTACTTC. Amino acid sequence: CASSSRTGPLAKNIQYF. The chain has TRBV12-3 or TRBV12-4 and TRBJ2-4; TRBD1 aligns across 7 bases. The V and J ends lost 4 bases and 0 bases, in that order; junction bases with no gene match: 9. This CDR3 comprises 17 residues.

This clonotype has a count of ten or more. The V and J genes are TRBV6-1 and TRBJ1-1, with D possibly TRBD1 on 5 matching bases. The CDR3 is 15 amino acids. Trimming removed 2 bases from V and 0 bases from J, with 10 bases in between. Per germline, CDR1 MNHNS and CDR2 SASEGT. The CDR3: CASSEFGGLNTEAFF. The CDR3 bases are TGTGCCAGCAGTGAATTCGGGGGGTTGAACACTGAAGCTTTCTTT.

This clonotype was observed at least ten times. V usage is TRBV5-1 and J usage is TRBJ2-7; 11 nucleotides align to TRBD1. The CDR3 sequence is 13 residues long. The V gene end was trimmed by 7 bases and the J gene end by 5 bases; junction bases not matched to a gene: 5. Germline CDR1 and CDR2: SGHRS and YFSETQ. The CDR3 region has the DNA TGCGCCAGCGGTGGACAGGGGGCCGACGAGCAGTACTTC. Amino acids: CASGGQGADEQYF.

This clonotype was seen a handful of times. The genes are TRBV24-1 and TRBJ2-1; possible D gene TRBD1, 7 bases. The CDR3 totals 21 residues. Germline values: CDR1 KGHDR, CDR2 SFDVKD. Trimming shortened V by 5 bases and J by 0 bases, and 28 bases separated the two germline ends. DNA for the CDR3: TGTGCCACCAGTGGGAGGGCTAGGGGGCATAACATCATGAGCTCCTACAATGAGCAGTTCTTC. It yields the protein CATSGRARGHNIMSSYNEQFF.

This clonotype was detected many times. J is TRBJ2-5 and V is TRBV7-9, with a weak D call TRBD2 (6 bases). The CDR3 covers 17 residues. Looked up from germline, CDR1 is SEHNR and CDR2 is FQNEAQ (reference sequence). The ends were cut back, 4 bases at V and 0 bases at J, with 18 bases in the middle. The CDR3 bases are TGTGCCAGCAGCTCAATAACGGGACTGAGGTACCAAGAGACCCAGTACTTC. The encoded protein is CASSSITGLRYQETQYF.

With regard to this clonotype: This may be a read error: a much more frequent sequence differs by one nucleotide. The chain has TRBV6-2 or TRBV6-3 and TRBJ1-1, with D unresolved. The germline V gene has CDR1 MNHEY and CDR2 SVGEGT. CDR3 size: 13 residues. The CDR3 loop is CAGSFIVSTEAFF. CDR3 bases: TGTGCCGGCAGTTTTATCGTGAGCACTGAAGCTTTCTTT.

The chain is built from TRBV9 and TRBJ1-1, with a possible D match to TRBD1 (6 bases). The germline V and J ends were trimmed by 0 bases and 3 bases, with 9 bases remaining between them. Germline-derived CDR1 and CDR2 are SGDLS and YYNGEE. The CDR3 contains 14 residues. The CDR3 nucleotides read TGTGCCAGCAGCGTAGTTTCAGGGGACACTGAAGCTTTCTTT. This translates into CASSVVSGDTEAFF. Full variable domain (missing parts from reference TRBV9 and TRBJ1-1): DSGVTQTPKHLITATGQRVTLRCSPRSGDLSVYWYQQSLDQGLQFLIQYYNGEERAKGNILERFSAQQFPDLHSELNLSSLELGDSALYFCASSVVSGDTEAFFGQGTRLTVV.

V is TRBV7-9 and J is TRBJ2-7, with D uncertain. This CDR3 region has 12 residues. Germline V gene data show CDR1 as SEHNR and CDR2 as FQNEAQ (reference sequence). Trimming took off 10 bases at V and 8 bases at J, with 18 bases between the two ends. CDR3 region: CATTRSLGQQYF. Here the CDR3 DNA reads TGTGCCACCACCCGAAGTCTCGGGCAGCAGTACTTC.

This rearrangement joins TRBV3-1 to TRBJ2-1; TRBD2 matches at 11 bases. CDR1 is LGHDT, CDR2 YNNKEL, per germline (reference sequence). Trimming removed 5 bases from V and 10 bases from J; junction bases left unmatched: 16. The CDR3 runs 17 residues. CDR3 protein: CASSKTGTSGPPWEQFF. The CDR3 bases are TGTGCCAGCAGCAAAACCGGGACTAGCGGTCCCCCCTGGGAGCAGTTCTTC.

At least ten counts were recorded for this clonotype. The chain carries TRBV28 and TRBJ2-3, with 15 positions matching TRBD2. V lost 6 bases, J lost 6 bases, and 1 base stayed unmatched. CDR3 length equals 14 residues. Germline CDR1 and CDR2: MDHEN and SYDVKM. The CDR3 DNA is TGTGCCAGCAGGGGGACTAGCGGGAGGGATACGCAGTATTTT. Its translation: CASRGTSGRDTQYF. The full variable domain, completed using reference TRBV28 and TRBJ2-3, is DVKVTQSSRYLVKRTGEKVFLECVQDMDHENMFWYRQDPGLGLRLIYFSYDVKMKEKGDIPEGYSVSREKKERFSLILESASTNQTSMYLCASRGTSGRDTQYFGPGTRLTVL.

The table lists this clonotype with many counts. The rearrangement joins TRBV18 to TRBJ2-7; 10 bases agree with TRBD2. Germline-derived CDR1 and CDR2 are KGHSH and LQKENI. V lost 6 bases and J lost 3; bases outside the gene matches: 5. This CDR3 is 14 amino acids long. The CDR3 nucleotides are TGTGCCAGCTCCTCTAGCGGGAGCTACTACGAGCAGTACTTC. Amino acids: CASSSSGSYYEQYF.

This chain uses TRBV5-6 with TRBJ1-5; 7 nucleotides line up with TRBD1. This CDR3 has 16 residues. The V gene's germline CDR1 is SGHDT and CDR2 YYEEEE. Trimming removed 2 bases from V and 2 bases from J; junction bases left unmatched: 7. The CDR3 DNA reads as TGTGCCAGCAGCTTTCACAACAGGGGAGGCAATCAGCCCCAGCATTTT. It is translated as CASSFHNRGGNQPQHF.

This clonotype was counted between two and nine times. The chain links TRBV2 to TRBJ1-1; D is uncertain. This CDR3 contains 13 residues. V dropped 11 bases and J dropped 0 bases, with 13 bases sitting between them. Germline V CDR1 and CDR2: SNHLY, FYNNEI. For the CDR3, the DNA is TGTGCCGTTCCGCGAGGGCTGAACACTGAAGCTTTCTTT. Protein sequence: CAVPRGLNTEAFF.

In this sample, this clonotype turned up a few times. The rearrangement links TRBV9 to TRBJ2-1; D is possibly TRBD2 (6 bases). Per germline, CDR1 SGDLS and CDR2 YYNGEE. V lost 4 bases, J lost 0 bases, and 26 bases lay in between. The CDR3 loop spans 20 amino acids. The CDR3: CASSSPLRGVSSDSYNEQFF. The CDR3 bases are TGTGCCAGCAGCTCCCCCCTGCGGGGCGTCTCTAGCGACTCCTACAATGAGCAGTTCTTC.

There are many counts of this clonotype. Here the CDR3 reads CASSLTLAGNEQFF. DNA for the CDR3: TGTGCCAGCAGCTTAACCCTAGCGGGCAATGAGCAGTTCTTC. The V and J genes are TRBV7-2 and TRBJ2-1; 8 bases align to TRBD2. The CDR3 extends over 14 amino acids. Per germline, CDR1 SGHTA and CDR2 FQGNSA. With 2 bases clipped from V and 6 bases from J, the junction kept 3 bases outside the gene matches.

The table lists this clonotype with many counts. This chain joins TRBV6-2 or TRBV6-3 and TRBJ2-7; D may match TRBD1 or TRBD2 (5 bases each). The CDR3 loop spans 14 amino acids. The ends were cut back, 7 bases at V and 7 bases at J, with 20 bases in the middle. In germline, CDR1 is MNHEY, CDR2 SVGEGT. The CDR3 sequence is CASTLRGGRREQYF. The CDR3 DNA reads TGTGCCAGCACTCTGAGGGGCGGTCGTCGGGAGCAGTACTTC.

This clonotype was detected a few times. This chain connects TRBV2 to TRBJ2-5, with TRBD2 matching 7 bases. The V segment lost 6 bases and the J segment 3 bases; nucleotides outside the gene matches: 7. The CDR3 totals 14 residues. Germline CDR1 SNHLY, CDR2 FYNNEI. The chain's CDR3 is CASRPASGKETQYF. The CDR3 DNA reads as TGTGCCAGCAGACCGGCTAGCGGAAAAGAGACCCAGTACTTC.

CDR3 nucleotide sequence: TGCGCCAGCAGCTTGTCCCCAGGACTAGCATACGAGCAGTACTTC. Its translation is CASSLSPGLAYEQYF. The chain joins TRBV5-1 to TRBJ2-7, with 8 bases fitting TRBD2. The trim removed 1 base at V and 4 bases at J, leaving 7 bases unmatched. Germline V gene sequence: CDR1 SGHRS, CDR2 YFSETQ. CDR3 size: 15 residues.

This clonotype was detected only a few times. This CDR3 is CASSQSTGSGLGYTF. The CDR3 DNA reads TGTGCCAGCAGCCAATCGACAGGGTCGGGACTCGGCTACACCTTC. This sequence joins TRBV4-2 and TRBJ1-2; 7 bases match TRBD1. This CDR3 has 15 amino acids. Germline CDR1 reads LGHNA; CDR2 reads YNFKEQ. The trim removed 2 bases at V and 8 bases at J, leaving 11 bases unmatched.

This clonotype was picked up many times. The V gene is TRBV6-2 or TRBV6-3, the J gene TRBJ1-1, with 7 bases matching TRBD1. The germline V gene encodes CDR1 MNHEY and CDR2 SVGEGT. Trimming at V came to 2 bases and at J to 4 bases, leaving 10 bases not matched to a gene. The CDR3 consists of 16 residues. This CDR3 is CASSYNRGAQPTEAFF. The CDR3 DNA reads TGTGCCAGCAGTTACAACAGGGGAGCCCAGCCCACTGAAGCTTTCTTT.

The genes are TRBV7-8 and TRBJ2-1; TRBD2 matches 7 bases. CDR1 and CDR2 (germline): SGHVS, FQNEAQ. Trimming removed 5 bases from V and 6 bases from J; junction bases left unmatched: 10. CDR3 size: 15 residues. The CDR3 sequence is CASSLREELCNEQFF. The CDR3 DNA reads TGTGCCAGCAGCCTCCGGGAGGAGCTCTGCAATGAGCAGTTCTTC.

In this sample, this clonotype turned up many times. The rearrangement uses TRBV2 and TRBJ2-1; TRBD2 matches 10 bases. This CDR3 has 15 residues. V gave up 4 bases and J gave up 10 bases; unmatched junction bases: 10. Germline CDR1 reads SNHLY; CDR2 reads FYNNEI. In DNA, the CDR3 is TGTGCCAGCAGTGTTAAGTTAGCGGGAGGTTGGGAGCAGTTCTTC. It translates to CASSVKLAGGWEQFF. The variable domain in full, completed from reference TRBV2 and TRBJ2-1, reads EPEVTQTPSHQVTQMGQEVILRCVPISNHLYFYWYRQILGQKVEFLVSFYNNEISEKSEIFDDQFSVERPDGSNFTLKIRSTKLEDSAMYFCASSVKLAGGWEQFFGPGTRLTVL.

The chain carries TRBV28 and TRBJ2-1, with 14 bases lining up with TRBD2. Germline CDR1 reads MDHEN; CDR2 reads SYDVKM. V lost 8 bases, J lost 0 bases, and 9 bases stayed unmatched. The CDR3 length is 18 residues. This CDR3 reads CASVPGLAGVRSYNEQFF. Written as DNA, the CDR3 is TGTGCCAGCGTACCGGGACTAGCGGGAGTCCGCTCCTACAATGAGCAGTTCTTC.

This chain connects TRBV3-1 to TRBJ2-3; 9 bases are shared with TRBD2. Germline V CDR1 and CDR2: LGHDT, YNNKEL (reference sequence). Trimming cost V 2 bases and J 2 bases; bases outside gene matches: 8. The CDR3 spans 17 residues. As DNA, the CDR3 is TGTGCCAGCAGCCAATATGGCGCGGGAGGGGACACAGATACGCAGTATTTT. Translating gives CASSQYGAGGDTDTQYF.

This clonotype was seen repeatedly, ten times or more. The rearrangement uses TRBV11-2 and TRBJ2-7; D is unresolved. CDR3 length: 16 residues. The V gene's germline CDR1 is SGHAT and CDR2 FQNNGV. The germline V and J ends were trimmed by 1 base and 0 bases, with 13 bases remaining between them. The CDR3 DNA reads as TGTGCCAGCAGCTTAGGTGGGATCGCGAGCTCCTACGAGCAGTACTTC. Amino acids: CASSLGGIASSYEQYF.